This T cell receptor (beta chain) originates from a study of cytomegalovirus exposure and HLA in healthy donors (dated by TCRdb to about 2017). As for the study more broadly: An earlier analysis of some 600 of the donors reported approximately 260 Gb of sequence data and 117 million unique TCR beta sequences obtained from around 170 million T cells. An early release that covered 640 HLA-typed donors contained approximately 300 gigabases of sequencing data and about 84 million unique TCR sequences. Of the approximately 400 genotyped donors, 75% to 85% were placed in the genetic ancestry cluster associated with self-reported Caucasian donors. The study was designed to test whether signatures of past pathogen exposure could be identified by cataloging public T cell receptors. The study profiled the T cell repertoires of under 850 subjects by immunosequencing and related them to cytomegalovirus serostatus. A separate validation cohort of about 110 different subjects was used in addition to the roughly 670-subject first cohort. The study combined high-throughput TCR immunosequencing, statistical association of individual TCRs with disease status, and machine learning to predict cytomegalovirus infection status. A later analysis re-examined previously published TCR beta repertoires from about 700 donors and added high-resolution HLA genotyping to investigate patterns of TCR occurrence. In the later analysis, no new phenotypic data were used to find candidate immune exposures; instead, reliance was placed on TCR beta sequences and their occurrence across donors. An earlier analysis of roughly 580 of the donors used high-throughput TCR beta sequencing to judge whether each TCR beta V gene segment behaved as functional or pseudogenic. Alongside the repertoire data, information on donor age, sex, ethnicity and CMV serostatus was compiled. A later genetic analysis took genome-wide SNP genotypes for about three fifths of the 666 donors and used that subset as a discovery cohort. All discovery cohort repertoires had been generated using a single sequencing platform. Class I and class II HLA loci were covered by the typing at four-digit resolution. Typing coverage differed by locus: A, B, C, DRB1 and DQB1 were typed in roughly 620-630 donors, DQA1 in about 510, DPA1 in 606, and DPB1 in approximately 450. Four or five DR-DQ haplotypes were handled as single units for association and clustering because linkage in the cohort was strong. Across approximately 420 genotyped donors of the cohort, an average of about 220,000 unique TCR beta nucleotide sequences per donor were sequenced, and approximately 19% of those sequences were non-productive. Beyond this particular receptor, the publication reports: In a later analysis, 15,000 to 20,000 TCR beta sequences were associated with specific HLA alleles at a false discovery rate of 0.05. The study gave a list of 150 to 200 TCR beta chains associated with cytomegalovirus. A later genetic analysis reported fewer N-insertions in productive TCRs among donors in an Asian-associated ancestry cluster than the approximately 670-donor mean. In a later analysis, TCR association rates were found to vary across HLA loci, with the most associated TCRs seen for DRB1 alleles and the fewest for HLA-C alleles. The sequencing pipeline was judged likely to have produced a cluster of highly shared sequence variants as a technical artifact. CMV serostatus was the only immune exposure information available for the cohort. Linkage disequilibrium might explain the correlated functional status among segregating V segments, but an unknown experimental factor could not be ruled out. Sequencing depth was assumed to be roughly uniform across donors in the presence/absence analyses, though that assumption may not hold. In vitro tests confirmed that three of the cytomegalovirus-associated TCR beta chains recognize cytomegalovirus antigens. Compared with equally common non-associated chains, HLA-associated TCR beta chains in a later analysis were more clonally expanded and had lower generation probabilities. In this cohort, only TCR beta chains were sequenced, and detectable features were limited by the absence of alpha or paired-chain data. It was suggested by the authors that the approach could potentially be generalized to other disease states and immunological phenotypes. HLA typing was unavailable for some donors at each locus, so association tests used only the typed subset. A further reported finding was that TCR beta sequences accurately predicted the HLA-A and HLA-B alleles for most subjects in the first cohort. The classifier was reported to diagnose cytomegalovirus status with high specificity and sensitivity in both the original and validation cohorts. Across donors, most TCR sequences were observed very rarely, whereas some public TCRs were present in many individuals. When HLA alleles, especially DR and DQ, strongly co-occurred, TCR associations were difficult to assign to individual alleles. A later analysis reported that several top co-occurrence clusters appeared linked to parvovirus B19, influenza, CMV and Epstein-Barr virus. Some IMGT-functional V segments, including TRBV6-2 and TRBV6-3, could not be distinguished by the 87-base-pair reads and were therefore excluded. The earlier analysis of approximately 540 of the donors excluded about 16 rarely observed V segments, including chromosome 9 orphons, because counts were too low. In an earlier analysis of about 600 of the donors, most TCR beta V segments appeared in productive rearrangements about 90% or about 30% of the time, broadly matching IMGT annotations. Most CMV-associated TCR beta chains appeared to be HLA-restricted in a later analysis, and the HLA associations seemed to be driven largely by CMV exposure. V-gene and J-gene trimming of TCR beta chains was associated with a missense DCLRE1C variant in a later genetic analysis, and the association was replicated in an independent cohort.

The cohort was made up of 666 healthy bone marrow donors. At the time of sampling, every cohort member was nominally healthy, though immune exposures that went unrecorded were likely present. The donor tested CMV seronegative, placing the donor among the roughly 400 seronegative members of the cohort. Each donor provided a peripheral blood sample, and peripheral blood mononuclear cells were used for TCR beta sequencing. The Qiagen DNeasy Blood Extraction Kit was used to extract genomic DNA from the blood cell samples. The method behind the library was the immunoSEQ multiplex PCR assay. A mixture of 60 forward primers for TCR Vbeta segments and 13 reverse primers for TCR Jbeta segments was used in the multiplex PCR. The CDR3 region of rearranged TCR beta genes was amplified from genomic DNA with a multiplex PCR assay. On the Illumina HiSeq System, the amplified TCR beta libraries were sequenced as 87-base-pair reads. From the authors' description of their analysis: A later analysis counted around 72 million unique TCR beta chains across the 650 to 700 repertoires, and 9.5 million to 11 million of these chains were shared by at least two donors. A nearest-neighbor algorithm error-corrected the raw reads and collapsed the reads into unique sequences, merging closely related sequences to remove PCR and sequencing errors. CDR3 sequences were aligned to IMGT reference sequences to assign V, D and J gene segments. Each retained sequence needed at least a six-nucleotide match to both a V gene segment and a J gene segment. Rearrangements were classified as productive when the CDR3 lacked stop codons and remained in frame with V and J, and all other rearrangements were classified as non-productive. CDR3 was defined according to IMGT convention as the region running from the second conserved V-encoded cysteine to the conserved J-encoded phenylalanine. The earlier analysis of 500 to 600 of the donors excluded sequences that lacked an unambiguous match to a single V gene segment. An earlier analysis of 500 to 600 of the donors classified V segments as functional when productive rearrangements were above 56.7% and as segregating when the standard deviation between donors was above 5%. A statistical classification framework was built to diagnose cytomegalovirus status from the catalog of TCR beta chain sequences. A later analysis assigned V and J genes by comparing TCR nucleotide sequences with IMGT/GENE-DB human TR gene sequences. The TCRdist pipeline was used in a later analysis to assign CDR3 sequences and most-parsimonious VDJ recombination scenarios. A later analysis defined each TCR beta chain by its CDR3 amino acid sequence plus V-gene family, and excluded reads lacking a unique V-gene family. In a later analysis, 550 to 650 highly shared, low-generation-probability nucleotide sequences were removed to address suspected cross-contamination and a sequencing artifact. For each public chain, a later analysis derived a clonal expansion index from normalized ranks of inferred template counts within each repertoire. In a later analysis, generation probabilities were computed using a VDJ recombination model fitted to out-of-frame rearrangements, and the results were checked against IGoR. Hypergeometric tests were used in a later analysis to score TCR-TCR, TCR-HLA and TCR-CMV co-occurrence, with a repertoire-size bias correction applied to the TCR pairs. False discovery rates were estimated in a later analysis by permuting HLA or CMV assignments 20 times. A later analysis grouped co-occurring TCRs with DBSCAN, adding TCRdist sequence similarity when clustering within HLA-allele-positive subsets. For co-occurrence clustering, repertoires with fewer than 30,000 or more than 120,000 public chains were excluded, along with about five repertoires with anomalous nucleotide sharing. In TCRdb, the immuneACCESS table is reduced to in-frame sequences with V and J assigned. These tables do not hold every clone; where another copy was compared, an unresolved V gene accounts for under half, and the others remain unexplained. The V and J calls and the clone size are those of that table, but D and trimming were determined from the DNA. The sample records roughly 150,000 clones, approximately 88% of which are singletons. The ten largest make up 1.5% of the sample.

According to the germline V gene (reference sequence), CDR1 reads LNHDA and CDR2 reads SQIVND. Trimming at the junction amounts to 5 bases on V and 2 bases on J, and the germline ends lie 14 bases apart. The cysteine opens and the phenylalanine closes a CDR3 of 15 amino acids. CDR3 DNA only is kept here, 45 bases in frame from base 1. With respect to this clone: Its antigen remains undetermined. No base qualities exist here, and no much larger clone lies one base off it.

This receptor was obtained from a woman in her late teens or twenties in good health and CMV-seronegative. The chain couples TRBV19 to TRBJ2-3; the D segment could be TRBD1, given 6 matching bases. Sample: PBMCs. The CDR3 reads CASSGRGGTTDTQYF. The DNA sequence is given as TGTGCCAGTAGTGGACGAGGGGGTACCACAGATACGCAGTATTTT.